This T cell receptor (beta chain) originates from a study of regulatory T cells in long-lasting Graves disease. Study-wide background: Graves' patients, newly diagnosed, had taken antithyroid drugs under 3 months. Study-wide points: Persistent disease showed a preference for TRBV28, TRBJ1-2 and TRBJ2-5.

Building of the TCR beta libraries involved iRepertoire HTBI primers and Arm-PCR of CDR3 regions. How the authors handled the data: Across the samples, identification revealed some 59 TRBV and 13 to 15 TRBJ segments. MiXCR, run by TCRdb on the multiplex PCR reads, gives a single entry per CDR3 protein. These V and J calls are TCRdb output, not the study's own analysis. The sample yields about 320,000 distinct CDR3 sequences, over 15% seen once. In its sample, this clonotype was seen many times. No antigen is known for it. Trimming at V came to 3 bases and at J to 6 bases, leaving 6 bases not matched to a gene. There are 15 residues in the CDR3. CDR1 is LNHDA and CDR2 is SQIVND in the germline V gene (reference sequence). Regarding time point: newly diagnosed GD, antithyroid drugs for less than 3 months. TCR sequences were obtained from RNA taken from PBMCs. In each case, Graves' disease was diagnosed per American Thyroid Association guidelines.

The material sequenced was peripheral blood mononuclear cells (PBMCs), taken at new diagnosis, from a patient treated with antithyroid drugs. V and J are TRBV19 and TRBJ1-4; 8 nucleotides agree with TRBD1. The TCR comes from a female donor with Graves disease. CDR3 sequence (DNA): TGTGCCAGTAGTATTCCGGGACAGGTGGATGAAAAACTGTTTTTT. Protein: CASSIPGQVDEKLFF.